Given below is one T cell receptor (beta chain) in context. The target antigen is unknown. From germline, CDR1 is MDHEN and CDR2 SYDVKM. The CDR3 is 13 residues long. V lost 8 bases and J 5 bases, leaving 12 bases between the germline ends. Time point of the sample: persistent/refractory GD, antithyroid drugs over 5 years with positive TRAb. With RNA extracted from PBMCs as input, the TCR library was made. With iRepertoire HTBI primers and Arm-PCR of CDR3 regions, TCR beta libraries were built. TCRdb independently ran MiXCR on the multiplex PCR reads; one entry per CDR3 protein. The sample consists of fewer than 450,000 distinct CDR3 sequences, roughly a quarter of them appearing once. These data originate in a study of regulatory T cells in long-lasting Graves disease. The study's findings and limits: The persistent group shared 2,500 to 3,000 public clonotypes, more than the approximately 970 shared by new patients. Favoring TRBV28, TRBJ1-2 and TRBJ2-5 was a feature seen in persistent disease.

The input for sequencing was peripheral blood mononuclear cells (PBMCs), taken when the disease was refractory, from a patient treated with antithyroid drugs. The V and J genes are TRBV28 and TRBJ2-2; D remains ambiguous. This receptor was obtained from a female donor with Graves disease. The CDR3 loop reads CASVRWDTGELFF. The CDR3 DNA reads as TGTGCCAGCGTTAGGTGGGATACCGGGGAGCTGTTTTTT.